The 18 T cell receptor beta chains below were found in one sample sequenced in a study of T cells in Graves' hyperthyroidism and ophthalmopathy. TCR beta CDR3 sequences were amplified from RNA transcripts. HTBI primers drove first-round RT-PCR of the TCR CDR3. TCRdb processed the multiplex PCR reads anew with MiXCR; each CDR3 protein has one entry. The sample yields about 590,000 distinct CDR3 sequences, less than 20% seen once. Material: blood. Receptors originate from a woman aged 25 to 39 with Graves' hyperthyroidism.

The rearrangement joins TRBV2 to TRBJ2-1; 9 nucleotides agree with TRBD2. This CDR3 has 17 residues. The V gene end was trimmed by 4 bases and the J gene end by 0 bases; junction bases not matched to a gene: 7. Looked up from germline, CDR1 is SNHLY and CDR2 is FYNNEI. CDR3 sequence (DNA): TGTGCCAGCAGTGTCTGGGCGGGAGGGAGCTCCTACAATGAGCAGTTCTTC. It encodes CASSVWAGGSSYNEQFF.

The chain recombines TRBV4-1 with TRBJ2-1; D unresolved. The V gene's germline CDR1 is MGHRA and CDR2 YSYEKL. V lost 3 bases to trimming and J lost 7 bases, with 7 bases between them. The CDR3 totals 12 residues. The CDR3 loop reads CASSHQTNEQFF. For the CDR3, the DNA is TGCGCCAGCAGCCACCAGACTAATGAGCAGTTCTTC.

This clonotype was found a few times. V is TRBV7-2 and J is TRBJ2-1, with a tentative D call TRBD2 (7 bases). Deletions cut 3 bases from V and 7 bases from J, with 28 bases between. From germline, CDR1 is SGHTA and CDR2 FQGNSA. CDR3 length: 19 amino acids. Written as DNA, the CDR3 is TGTGCCAGCAGCTTGGGGGCTCTGGGTGCGGGGGACCTTCGGAATGAGCAGTTCTTC. This translates into CASSLGALGAGDLRNEQFF.

This clonotype was seen repeatedly, ten times or more. This chain joins TRBV2 and TRBJ2-7; 9 bases match TRBD2. Germline V gene sequence: CDR1 SNHLY, CDR2 FYNNEI. The CDR3 extends over 13 amino acids. V shed 5 bases and J 6 bases; nucleotides not matched to a gene: 5. CDR3 in amino acids: CASSMTSGIEQYF. CDR3 DNA sequence: TGTGCCAGCAGTATGACTAGCGGCATCGAGCAGTACTTC. The full variable domain, its missing parts supplied by reference TRBV2 and TRBJ2-7, is EPEVTQTPSHQVTQMGQEVILRCVPISNHLYFYWYRQILGQKVEFLVSFYNNEISEKSEIFDDQFSVERPDGSNFTLKIRSTKLEDSAMYFCASSMTSGIEQYFGPGTRLTVT.

This clonotype was seen only a few times. This sequence joins TRBV20-1 and TRBJ2-3; D is ambiguous. V was trimmed by 6 bases and J by 0 bases, leaving 10 bases between them. Germline V CDR1 and CDR2: DFQATT, SNEGSKA (reference sequence). This CDR3 has 13 residues. The CDR3 sequence: CSALTRSTDTQYF. The CDR3, as DNA: TGCAGTGCCCTGACAAGAAGCACAGATACGCAGTATTTT.

The gene calls are TRBV9 and TRBJ2-3; 9 bases fit TRBD2. In germline, CDR1 is SGDLS, CDR2 YYNGEE. The CDR3 has 16 residues. V gave up 4 bases and J gave up 1 base; unmatched junction bases: 7. The chain's CDR3 is CASSRLAGAGTDTQYF. In DNA, the CDR3 is TGTGCCAGCAGCCGTTTAGCGGGAGCCGGCACAGATACGCAGTATTTT.

In its sample, this clonotype was seen many times. The chain recombines TRBV20-1 with TRBJ2-7, with 7 bases fitting TRBD1. The CDR3 covers 13 residues. The V gene end was trimmed by 4 bases and the J gene end by 7 bases; junction bases not matched to a gene: 10. CDR1 is DFQATT, CDR2 SNEGSKA, per germline (reference sequence). In DNA, the CDR3 is TGCAGTGCTATGGGGGACAGCAGGTGGGAGCAGTACTTC. The encoded protein is CSAMGDSRWEQYF.

In its sample, this clonotype was seen many times. This rearrangement joins TRBV20-1 to TRBJ2-5; the match to TRBD1 covers 9 bases. From germline, CDR1 is DFQATT and CDR2 SNEGSKA (reference sequence). The ends lost 3 bases at V and 4 bases at J; junction bases unmatched: 0. The CDR3 contains 12 residues. The CDR3 bases are TGCAGTGCTAGGACAGGGGGAGAGACCCAGTACTTC. Translating gives CSARTGGETQYF.

The chain uses TRBV6-2 or TRBV6-3 and TRBJ2-1, with D tentatively TRBD2 (6 bases). The CDR3 consists of 14 residues. In germline, CDR1 is MNHEY, CDR2 SVGEGT. V was trimmed by 2 bases and J by 3 bases, leaving 8 bases between them. As DNA, the CDR3 is TGTGCCAGCAGTTACGCGGGAATCTACAATGAGCAGTTCTTC. Translating it yields CASSYAGIYNEQFF.

This clonotype came up a few times. The chain carries TRBV4-1 and TRBJ2-1; a possible D gene is TRBD2 (6 bases). Germline-derived CDR1 and CDR2 are MGHRA and YSYEKL. The germline V and J ends were trimmed by 2 bases and 9 bases, with 11 bases remaining between them. The CDR3 runs 13 residues. The CDR3 region is CASSQRDSSEQFF. The CDR3 DNA is TGCGCCAGCAGCCAACGGGACTCGAGTGAGCAGTTCTTC.

This clonotype was seen at least ten times. The chain couples TRBV7-3 to TRBJ2-1; 8 bases fit TRBD2. The CDR3 extends over 16 amino acids. J was trimmed by 2 bases and V by 1 base; bases with no gene match: 4. Germline V gene sequence: CDR1 SGHTA, CDR2 FQGTGA. The CDR3 sequence: CASSLIGTRAYNEQFF. CDR3 nucleotides: TGTGCCAGCAGCTTAATCGGGACTAGAGCCTACAATGAGCAGTTCTTC.

Ten or more counts support this clonotype. The V call is TRBV29-1, the J call TRBJ2-4, with D perhaps matching TRBD2 (6 bases). The germline V and J ends were trimmed by 3 bases and 8 bases, with 20 bases remaining between them. The CDR3 length is 15 residues. Germline V CDR1 and CDR2: SQVTM, ANQGSEA. In DNA form, the CDR3 reads TGCAGCGTTGAGCGGGTAGCGGAGGGAAGGGACATTCAGTACTTC. Protein: CSVERVAEGRDIQYF. Based on the CDR3 plus reference TRBV29-1 and TRBJ2-4, the full variable domain is SAVISQKPSRDICQRGTSLTIQCQVDSQVTMMFWYRQQPGQSLTLIATANQGSEATYESGFVIDKFPISRPNLTFSTLTVSNMSPEDSSIYLCSVERVAEGRDIQYFGAGTRLSVL.

This clonotype was detected a few times. This chain connects TRBV11-2 to TRBJ2-7; tentatively, D is TRBD2 (6 bases). V was shortened by 3 bases and J by 3 bases, with 12 bases between the two germline ends. The CDR3 has 14 amino acids. The V gene's germline CDR1 is SGHAT and CDR2 FQNNGV. In DNA form, the CDR3 reads TGTGCCAGCAGCTTCCCGGGCGGGATCTACGAGCAGTACTTC. Translation gives CASSFPGGIYEQYF.

This clonotype was observed many times. V and J are TRBV30 and TRBJ1-1; weak D call: TRBD1 (6 bases). CDR3 length: 14 residues. With 1 base removed from V and 4 bases from J, the gap between germline ends came to 13 bases. The germline gives CDR1 GTSNPN, CDR2 SVGIG (reference sequence). CDR3 bases: TGTGCCTGGAGTGGGACAGTGGTTGGCACTGAAGCTTTCTTT. Translation gives CAWSGTVVGTEAFF.

This clonotype has ten or more counts. The V gene is TRBV5-5, the J gene TRBJ2-3; 9 bases map to TRBD1. CDR3 length: 16 residues. Germline values: CDR1 SGHKS, CDR2 YYEKEE (reference sequence). Losses at the gene ends were 1 base for V and 4 bases for J; bases not matched to a gene: 7. DNA of the CDR3: TGTGCCAGCAGCTTGCTAGGACAGGGGATCGCAGATACGCAGTATTTT. This gives the protein CASSLLGQGIADTQYF.

This clonotype was counted many times. The CDR3 region is CASSSRDYTGELFF. The DNA for the CDR3 is TGTGCCAGCAGTTCACGGGATTACACCGGGGAGCTGTTTTTT. The chain is built from TRBV7-2 and TRBJ2-2; tentative D call: TRBD2 (5 bases). The CDR3 extends over 14 amino acids. Deletions cut 6 bases from V and 3 bases from J, with 11 bases between. In germline, CDR1 is SGHTA, CDR2 FQGNSA.

This clonotype was observed many times. This chain connects TRBV30 to TRBJ2-2, with D unresolved. Trimming cost V 2 bases and J 6 bases, with 16 bases left between them. The CDR3 loop spans 15 amino acids. Per germline, CDR1 GTSNPN and CDR2 SVGIG (reference sequence). CDR3 sequence: CAWSTVGLPAGELFF. In DNA form, the CDR3 reads TGTGCCTGGAGTACTGTGGGCTTGCCGGCCGGGGAGCTGTTTTTT. Full variable domain (missing parts from reference TRBV30 and TRBJ2-2): SQTIHQWPATLVQPVGSPLSLECTVEGTSNPNLYWYRQAAGRGLQLLFYSVGIGQISSEVPQNLSASRPQDRQFILSSKKLLLSDSGFYLCAWSTVGLPAGELFFGEGSRLTVL.

This clonotype was recorded many times. J is TRBJ2-3 and V is TRBV18; TRBD1 aligns across 7 bases. The CDR3 loop spans 15 amino acids. V lost 1 base and J lost 2; bases outside the gene matches: 3. Per the germline V gene, CDR1 is KGHSH and CDR2 is LQKENI. CDR3 region: CASSPQGANTDTQYF. Here the CDR3 DNA reads TGTGCCAGCTCACCACAGGGGGCCAACACAGATACGCAGTATTTT. The whole variable domain, filled in from reference TRBV18 and TRBJ2-3, reads NAGVMQNPRHLVRRRGQEARLRCSPMKGHSHVYWYRQLPEEGLKFMVYLQKENIIDESGMPKERFSAEFPKEGPSILRIQQVVRGDSAAYFCASSPQGANTDTQYFGPGTRLTVL.